This T cell receptor (beta chain) comes out of a study of blood T cell repertoires in COVID-19. The wider study: PBMCs, B-cell-depleted T cells, or T cells were the source of the cDNA or gDNA that made up the material.

Per the authors' pipeline: Quantification of nucleated cells was approximated via reference gene primer amplification. TCRdb's copy holds only in-frame clones and misses some; the assay was immunoSEQ multiplex PCR. D and trimming were read from the DNA, whereas the V and J calls and clone size are those reported in that table. This sample has hundreds of thousands of clones; nearly 90% occur once, and the top ten carry around 0.93%. The CDR3 is 16 amino acids. Trimming took 4 bases from V and 3 from J, leaving 15 bases between them. Germline V lookup: CDR1 MNHNS, CDR2 SASEGT. The sample taken for sequencing was peripheral blood. This TCR came from a woman in her thirties or forties with COVID-19, enrolled during active disease. The chain employs TRBV6-1 and TRBJ1-4, with D uncertain. The CDR3 nucleotides are TGTGCCAGCAGTGGAGGCCCGGTTCGAGCTAATGAAAAACTGTTTTTT. It yields the protein CASSGGPVRANEKLFF.